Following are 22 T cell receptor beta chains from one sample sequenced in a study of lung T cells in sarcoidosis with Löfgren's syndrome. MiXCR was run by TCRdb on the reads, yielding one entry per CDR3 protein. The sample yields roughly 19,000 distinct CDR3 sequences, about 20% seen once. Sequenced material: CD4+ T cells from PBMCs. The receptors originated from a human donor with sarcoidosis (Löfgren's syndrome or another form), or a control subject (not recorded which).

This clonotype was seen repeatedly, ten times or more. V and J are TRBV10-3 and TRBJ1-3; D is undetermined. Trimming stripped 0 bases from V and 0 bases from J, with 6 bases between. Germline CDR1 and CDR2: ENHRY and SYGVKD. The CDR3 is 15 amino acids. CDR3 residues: CAISESGSSGNTIYF. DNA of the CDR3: TGTGCCATCAGTGAGTCCGGTAGCTCTGGAAACACCATATATTTT.

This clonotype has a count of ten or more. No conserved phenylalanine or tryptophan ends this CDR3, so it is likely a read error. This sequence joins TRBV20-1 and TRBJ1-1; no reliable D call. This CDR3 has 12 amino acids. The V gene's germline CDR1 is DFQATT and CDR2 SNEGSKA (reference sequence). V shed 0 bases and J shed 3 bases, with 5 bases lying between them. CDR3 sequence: CSAREDHTEAFL. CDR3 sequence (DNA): TGCAGTGCTAGAGAGGACCACACTGAAGCTTTCCTT.

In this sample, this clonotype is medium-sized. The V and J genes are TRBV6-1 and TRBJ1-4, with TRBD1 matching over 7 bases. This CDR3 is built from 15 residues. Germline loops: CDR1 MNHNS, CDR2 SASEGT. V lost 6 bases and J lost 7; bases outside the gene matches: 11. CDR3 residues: CASRRRGPWSEKLFF. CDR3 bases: TGTGCCAGCAGACGGAGGGGGCCGTGGTCTGAAAAACTGTTTTTT.

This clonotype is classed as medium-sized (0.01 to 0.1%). CDR3 nucleotide sequence: TGTGCCAGCAGTTCTGTGTGGAGAGGTGACACTGAAGCTTTCTTT. This codes for CASSSVWRGDTEAFF. This sequence joins TRBV27 and TRBJ1-1; no firm D call. Trimming cost V 4 bases and J 3 bases, with 15 bases left between them. The germline CDR1 and CDR2 sequences are MNHEY and SMNVEV (reference sequence). CDR3 length: 15 residues.

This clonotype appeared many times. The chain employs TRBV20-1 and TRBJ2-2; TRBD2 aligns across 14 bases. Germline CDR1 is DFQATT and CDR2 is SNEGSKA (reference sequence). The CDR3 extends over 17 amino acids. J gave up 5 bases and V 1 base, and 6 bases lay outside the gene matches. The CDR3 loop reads CSARAGTSGSKTGELFF. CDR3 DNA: TGCAGTGCTAGAGCCGGGACTAGCGGGAGTAAAACCGGGGAGCTGTTTTTT.

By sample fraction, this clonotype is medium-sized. The CDR3 loop reads CASSSGGTDQPQHF. The CDR3 DNA reads as TGTGCCAGCAGCTCCGGCGGAACCGATCAGCCCCAGCATTTT. The V and J genes are TRBV28 and TRBJ1-5; unclear D gene. The V and J ends lost 6 bases and 5 bases respectively, with 14 bases between them. Germline V gene sequence: CDR1 MDHEN, CDR2 SYDVKM. The CDR3 covers 14 residues. Based on the CDR3 plus reference TRBV28 and TRBJ1-5, the full variable domain is DVKVTQSSRYLVKRTGEKVFLECVQDMDHENMFWYRQDPGLGLRLIYFSYDVKMKEKGDIPEGYSVSREKKERFSLILESASTNQTSMYLCASSSGGTDQPQHFGDGTRLSIL.

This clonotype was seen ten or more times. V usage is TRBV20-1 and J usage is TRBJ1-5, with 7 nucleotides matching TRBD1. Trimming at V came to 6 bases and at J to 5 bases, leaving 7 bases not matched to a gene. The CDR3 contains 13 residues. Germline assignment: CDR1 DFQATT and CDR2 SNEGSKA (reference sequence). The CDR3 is CSAPDREYQPQHF. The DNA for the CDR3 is TGCAGTGCCCCCGACAGGGAGTATCAGCCCCAGCATTTT.

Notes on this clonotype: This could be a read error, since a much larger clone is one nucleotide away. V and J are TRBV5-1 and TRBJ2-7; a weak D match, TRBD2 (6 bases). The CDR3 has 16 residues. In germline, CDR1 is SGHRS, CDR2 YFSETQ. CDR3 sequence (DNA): TGCGCCAACAGCGAGGGCGGTTTACTAGCCGCCAACGAGCAGTACTTC. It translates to CANSEGGLLAANEQYF. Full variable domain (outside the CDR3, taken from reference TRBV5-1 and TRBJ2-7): KAGVTQTPRYLIKTRGQQVTLSCSPISGHRSVSWYQQTPGQGLQFLFEYFSETQRNKGNFPGRFSGRQFSNSRSEMNVSTLELGDSALYLCANSEGGLLAANEQYFGPGTRLTVT.

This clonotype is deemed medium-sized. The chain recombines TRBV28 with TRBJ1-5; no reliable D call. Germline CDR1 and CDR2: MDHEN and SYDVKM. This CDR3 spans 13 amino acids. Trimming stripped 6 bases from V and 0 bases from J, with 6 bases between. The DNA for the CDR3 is TGTGCCAGCAGGAAACTTAGCAATCAGCCCCAGCATTTT. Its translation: CASRKLSNQPQHF.

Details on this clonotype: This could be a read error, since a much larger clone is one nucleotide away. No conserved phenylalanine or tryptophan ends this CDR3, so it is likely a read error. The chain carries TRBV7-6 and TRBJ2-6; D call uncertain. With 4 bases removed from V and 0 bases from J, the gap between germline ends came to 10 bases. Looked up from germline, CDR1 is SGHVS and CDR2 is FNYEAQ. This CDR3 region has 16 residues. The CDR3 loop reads CASSSAFGSGANVLTL. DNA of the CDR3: TGTGCCAGCAGCTCGGCGTTCGGCTCTGGGGCCAACGTCCTGACTCTC.

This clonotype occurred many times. CDR3 in DNA: TGTGCCAGCAGCTCCAGTAGGGGGGGACGAGGACCTTACGAGCAGTACTTC. Translated: CASSSSRGGRGPYEQYF. V and J are TRBV7-9 and TRBJ2-7, with a tentative D call TRBD2 (7 bases). The ends were cut back, 4 bases at V and 4 bases at J, with 23 bases in the middle. This CDR3 spans 17 amino acids. From germline, CDR1 is SEHNR and CDR2 FQNEAQ (reference sequence). Using reference TRBV7-9 and TRBJ2-7 for the parts outside the CDR3, the full variable domain is DTGVSQNPRHKITKRGQNVTFRCDPISEHNRLYWYRQTLGQGPEFLTYFQNEAQLEKSRLLSDRFSAERPKGSFSTLEIQRTEQGDSAMYLCASSSSRGGRGPYEQYFGPGTRLTVT.

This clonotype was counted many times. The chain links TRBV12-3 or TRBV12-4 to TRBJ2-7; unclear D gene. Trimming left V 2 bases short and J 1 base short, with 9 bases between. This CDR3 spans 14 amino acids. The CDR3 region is CASSLLDGSYEQYF. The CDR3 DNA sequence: TGTGCCAGCAGTTTACTCGACGGATCCTACGAGCAGTACTTC.

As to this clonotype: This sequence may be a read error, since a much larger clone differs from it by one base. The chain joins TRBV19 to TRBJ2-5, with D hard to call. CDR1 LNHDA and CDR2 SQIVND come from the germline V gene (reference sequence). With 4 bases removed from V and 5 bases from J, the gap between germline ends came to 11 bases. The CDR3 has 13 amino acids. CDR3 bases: TGTGCCAGTAGTACCGTAGTGGGGGAGACCCAGTACTTC. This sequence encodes CASSTVVGETQYF.

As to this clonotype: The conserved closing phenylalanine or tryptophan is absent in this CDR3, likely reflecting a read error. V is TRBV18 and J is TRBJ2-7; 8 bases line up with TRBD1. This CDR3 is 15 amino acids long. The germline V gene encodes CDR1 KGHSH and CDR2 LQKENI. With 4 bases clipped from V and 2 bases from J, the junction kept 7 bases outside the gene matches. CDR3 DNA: TGTGCCAGCTCACTTGACAGGGGCTCTCCCTACGAGCAGTACCTC. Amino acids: CASSLDRGSPYEQYL.

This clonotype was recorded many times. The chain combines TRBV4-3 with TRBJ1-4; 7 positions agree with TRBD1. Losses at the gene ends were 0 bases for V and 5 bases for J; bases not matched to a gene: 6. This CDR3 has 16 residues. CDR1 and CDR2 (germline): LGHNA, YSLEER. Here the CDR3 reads CASSQEGGQLNEKLFF. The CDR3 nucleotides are TGCGCCAGCAGCCAAGAAGGGGGACAGTTAAATGAAAAACTGTTTTTT.

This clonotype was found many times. The CDR3 protein is CASALSSYNEQFF. As DNA, the CDR3 is TGTGCCAGTGCGTTGAGCTCCTACAATGAGCAGTTCTTC. The chain has TRBV19 and TRBJ2-1; D gene ambiguous. This CDR3 contains 13 residues. CDR1 and CDR2 (germline): LNHDA, SQIVND (reference sequence). The ends were cut back, 8 bases at V and 0 bases at J, with 8 bases in the middle.

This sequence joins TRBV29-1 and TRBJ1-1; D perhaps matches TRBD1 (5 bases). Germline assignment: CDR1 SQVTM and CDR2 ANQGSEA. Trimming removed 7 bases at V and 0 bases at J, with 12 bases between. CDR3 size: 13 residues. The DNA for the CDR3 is TGCAGCGGCACTAGGGGAATGAACACTGAAGCTTTCTTT. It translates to CSGTRGMNTEAFF.

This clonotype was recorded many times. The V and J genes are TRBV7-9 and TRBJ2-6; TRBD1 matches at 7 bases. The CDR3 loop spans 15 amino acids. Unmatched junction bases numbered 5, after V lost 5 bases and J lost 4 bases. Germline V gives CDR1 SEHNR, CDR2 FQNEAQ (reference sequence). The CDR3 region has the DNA TGTGCCAGCAGCCCGACAGGGCGAGGGGCCAACGTCCTGACTTTC. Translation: CASSPTGRGANVLTF. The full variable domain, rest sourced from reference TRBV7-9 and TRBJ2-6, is DTGVSQNPRHKITKRGQNVTFRCDPISEHNRLYWYRQTLGQGPEFLTYFQNEAQLEKSRLLSDRFSAERPKGSFSTLEIQRTEQGDSAMYLCASSPTGRGANVLTFGAGSRLTVL.

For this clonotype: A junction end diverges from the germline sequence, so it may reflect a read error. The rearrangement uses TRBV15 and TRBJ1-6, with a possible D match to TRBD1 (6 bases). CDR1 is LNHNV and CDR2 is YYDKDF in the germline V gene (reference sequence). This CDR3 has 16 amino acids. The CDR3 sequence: CAASRDGGTYNSPPHF. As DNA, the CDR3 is TGTGCCGCCAGCAGAGATGGGGGCACCTATAATTCACCCCCCCACTTT.

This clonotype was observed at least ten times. For the CDR3, the DNA is TGTGCCAGCAGCGCTAGATTAACCACAGATACGCAGTATTTT. Translation: CASSARLTTDTQYF. The chain carries TRBV7-2 and TRBJ2-3, with D unclear. V lost 5 bases and J 2 bases, leaving 11 bases between the germline ends. The germline gives CDR1 SGHTA, CDR2 FQGNSA. The CDR3 totals 14 residues.

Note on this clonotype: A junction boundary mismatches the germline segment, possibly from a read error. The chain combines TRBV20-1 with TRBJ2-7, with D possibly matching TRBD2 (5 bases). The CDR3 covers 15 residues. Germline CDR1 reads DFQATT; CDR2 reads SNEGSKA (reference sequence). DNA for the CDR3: TGCAGTGCAAGAGACCCAAGTGTGAGGGCCTACGAGCAGTACTTC. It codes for CSARDPSVRAYEQYF.

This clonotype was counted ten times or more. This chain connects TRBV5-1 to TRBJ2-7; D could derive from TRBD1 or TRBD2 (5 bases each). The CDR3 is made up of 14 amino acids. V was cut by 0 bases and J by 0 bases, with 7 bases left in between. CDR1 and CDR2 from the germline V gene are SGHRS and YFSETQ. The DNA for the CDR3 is TGCGCCAGCAGCTTGGACGGGACCTCCTACGAGCAGTACTTC. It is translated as CASSLDGTSYEQYF.